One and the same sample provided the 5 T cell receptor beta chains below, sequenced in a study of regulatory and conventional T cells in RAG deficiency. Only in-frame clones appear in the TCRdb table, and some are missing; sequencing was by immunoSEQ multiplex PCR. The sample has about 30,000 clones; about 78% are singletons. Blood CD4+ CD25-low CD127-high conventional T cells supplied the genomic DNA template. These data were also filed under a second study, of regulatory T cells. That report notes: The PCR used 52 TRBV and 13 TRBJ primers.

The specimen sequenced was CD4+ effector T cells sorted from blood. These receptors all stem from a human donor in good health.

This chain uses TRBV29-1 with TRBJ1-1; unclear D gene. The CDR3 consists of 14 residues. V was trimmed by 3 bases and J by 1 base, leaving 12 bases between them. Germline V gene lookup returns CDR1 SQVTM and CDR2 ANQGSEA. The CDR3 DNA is TGCAGCGTTGACTCTCTCTTCCGGAACACTGAAGCTTTCTTT. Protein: CSVDSLFRNTEAFF.

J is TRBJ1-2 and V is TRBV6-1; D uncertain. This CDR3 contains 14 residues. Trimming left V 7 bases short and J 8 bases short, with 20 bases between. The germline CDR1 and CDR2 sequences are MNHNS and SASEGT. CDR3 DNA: TGTGCCAGCACTGAGGCGGCCCTAATCCCCGGCTACACCTTC. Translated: CASTEAALIPGYTF.

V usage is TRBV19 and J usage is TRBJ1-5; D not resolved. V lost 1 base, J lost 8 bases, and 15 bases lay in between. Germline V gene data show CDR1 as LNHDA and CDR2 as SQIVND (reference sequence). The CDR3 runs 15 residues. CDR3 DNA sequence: TGTGCCAGTAGTATAGCTTGGAGTATATCGGAGCCCCAGCATTTT. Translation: CASSIAWSISEPQHF.

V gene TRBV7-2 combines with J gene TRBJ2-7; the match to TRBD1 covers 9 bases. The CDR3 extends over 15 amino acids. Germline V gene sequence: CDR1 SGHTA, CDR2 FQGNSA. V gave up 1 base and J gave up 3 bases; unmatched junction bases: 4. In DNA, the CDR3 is TGTGCCAGCAGCTTAGTCAGGACAGGGGACTACGAGCAGTACTTC. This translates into CASSLVRTGDYEQYF.

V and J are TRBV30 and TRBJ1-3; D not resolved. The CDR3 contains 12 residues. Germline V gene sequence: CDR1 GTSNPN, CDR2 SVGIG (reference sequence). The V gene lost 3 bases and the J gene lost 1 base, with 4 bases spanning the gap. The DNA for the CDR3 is TGTGCCTGGAGCAAGTCTGGAAACACCATATATTTT. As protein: CAWSKSGNTIYF.